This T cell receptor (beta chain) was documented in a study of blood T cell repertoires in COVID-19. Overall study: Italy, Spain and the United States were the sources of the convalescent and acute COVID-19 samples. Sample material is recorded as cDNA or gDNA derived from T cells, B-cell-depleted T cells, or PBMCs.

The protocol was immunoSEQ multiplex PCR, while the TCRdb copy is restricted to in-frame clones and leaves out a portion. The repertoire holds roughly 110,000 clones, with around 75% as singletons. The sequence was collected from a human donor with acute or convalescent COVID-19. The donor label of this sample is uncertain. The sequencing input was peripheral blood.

CDR3 coding DNA: TGCGCCAGCAGCCAAAAGGCAGGGCCCCTATTTCCAGGCCCGAGTAACTATGGCTACACCTTC. It is translated as CASSQKAGPLFPGPSNYGYTF. The chain employs TRBV4-1 and TRBJ1-2, with D possibly matching TRBD1 (5 bases). Germline V lookup: CDR1 MGHRA, CDR2 YSYEKL. The CDR3 is 21 residues long. Trimming took off 2 bases at V and 1 base at J, with 29 bases between the two ends.